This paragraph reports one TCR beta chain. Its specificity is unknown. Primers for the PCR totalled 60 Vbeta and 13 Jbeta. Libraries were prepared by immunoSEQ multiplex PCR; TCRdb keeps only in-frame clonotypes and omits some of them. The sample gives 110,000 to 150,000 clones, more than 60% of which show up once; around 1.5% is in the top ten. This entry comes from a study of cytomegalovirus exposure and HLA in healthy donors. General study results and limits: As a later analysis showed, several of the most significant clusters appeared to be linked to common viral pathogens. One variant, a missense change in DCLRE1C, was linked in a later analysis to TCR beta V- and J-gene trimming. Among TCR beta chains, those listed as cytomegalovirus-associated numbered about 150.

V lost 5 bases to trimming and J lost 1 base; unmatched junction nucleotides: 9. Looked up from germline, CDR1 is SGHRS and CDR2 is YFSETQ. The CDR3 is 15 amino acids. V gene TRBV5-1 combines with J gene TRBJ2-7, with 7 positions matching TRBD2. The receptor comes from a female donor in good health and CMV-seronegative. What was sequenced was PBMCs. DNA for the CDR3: TGCGCCAGCAGGGCGGAGACTAGCCTTTCCTACGAGCAGTACTTC. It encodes CASRAETSLSYEQYF.